This T cell receptor beta chain was found in a study of T cells in Graves' hyperthyroidism and ophthalmopathy. As concerns this clonotype: This may stem from a read error, because a much larger clone lies one nucleotide away.

Germline CDR1 reads SQVTM; CDR2 reads ANQGSEA. CDR3 length: 13 residues. Trimming pared 3 bases from V and 5 bases from J, leaving 13 bases between. The TCR beta CDR3 regions underwent amplification using RNA transcripts as the source. First-round RT-PCR targeting the TCR CDR3 was performed with the HTBI primer set. TCRdb processed the multiplex PCR reads anew with MiXCR; each CDR3 protein has one entry. This table holds hundreds of thousands of distinct CDR3 sequences, 35% found once. The chain uses TRBV29-1 and TRBJ1-2; D gene unclear. The sequence derives from a woman aged 40 to 50 with Graves' hyperthyroidism. The sequenced sample consisted of blood. The CDR3 nucleotides are TGCAGCGTTGACGACGTAATCCCTTATGGCTACACCTTC. This encodes CSVDDVIPYGYTF. Full variable domain (remainder filled in from reference TRBV29-1 and TRBJ1-2): SAVISQKPSRDICQRGTSLTIQCQVDSQVTMMFWYRQQPGQSLTLIATANQGSEATYESGFVIDKFPISRPNLTFSTLTVSNMSPEDSSIYLCSVDDVIPYGYTFGSGTRLTVV.